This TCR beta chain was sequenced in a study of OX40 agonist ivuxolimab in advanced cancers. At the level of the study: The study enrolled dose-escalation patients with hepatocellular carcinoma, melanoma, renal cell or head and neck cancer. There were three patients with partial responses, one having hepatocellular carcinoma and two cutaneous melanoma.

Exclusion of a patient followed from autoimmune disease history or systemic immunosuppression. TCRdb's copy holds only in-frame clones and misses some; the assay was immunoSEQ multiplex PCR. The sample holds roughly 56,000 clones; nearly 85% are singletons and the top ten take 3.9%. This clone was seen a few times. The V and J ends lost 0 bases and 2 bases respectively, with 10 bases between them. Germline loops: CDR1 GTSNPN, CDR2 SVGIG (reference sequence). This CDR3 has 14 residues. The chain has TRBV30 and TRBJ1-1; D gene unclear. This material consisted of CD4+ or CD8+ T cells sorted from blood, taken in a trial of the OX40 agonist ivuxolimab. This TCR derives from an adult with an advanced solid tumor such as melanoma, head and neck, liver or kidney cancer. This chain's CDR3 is CAWSVQITNTEAFF. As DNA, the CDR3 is TGTGCCTGGAGTGTCCAGATAACCAACACTGAAGCTTTCTTT.